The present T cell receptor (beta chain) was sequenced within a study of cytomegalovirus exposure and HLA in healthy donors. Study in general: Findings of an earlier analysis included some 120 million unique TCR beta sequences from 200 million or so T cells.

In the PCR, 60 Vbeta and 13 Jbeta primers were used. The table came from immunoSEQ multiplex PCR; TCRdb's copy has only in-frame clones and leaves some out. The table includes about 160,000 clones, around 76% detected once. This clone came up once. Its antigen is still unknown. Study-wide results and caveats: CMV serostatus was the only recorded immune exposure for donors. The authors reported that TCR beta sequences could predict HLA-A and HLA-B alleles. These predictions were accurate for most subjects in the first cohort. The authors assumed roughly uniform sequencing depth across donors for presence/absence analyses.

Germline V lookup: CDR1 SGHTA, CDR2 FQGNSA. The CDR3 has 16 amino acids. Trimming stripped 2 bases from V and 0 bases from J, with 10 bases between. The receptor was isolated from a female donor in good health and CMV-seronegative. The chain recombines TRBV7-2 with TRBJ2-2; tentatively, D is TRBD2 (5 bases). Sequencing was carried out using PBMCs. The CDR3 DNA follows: TGTGCCAGCAGCTTATTTCTAGCTTCGAACACCGGGGAGCTGTTTTTT. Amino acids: CASSLFLASNTGELFF.